This TCR beta chain was identified during a study of cytomegalovirus exposure and HLA in healthy donors. As regards this clone: The antigen is unknown.

Samples came from healthy bone marrow donors. CDR1 and CDR2 (germline): SGHTA, FQGNSA. The ends lost 1 base at V and 5 bases at J; junction bases unmatched: 7. CDR3 length: 16 amino acids. The PCR was carried out with 60 Vbeta primers and 13 Jbeta primers. In the original processing: In a later analysis, the count reached some 75 million unique TCR beta chains, with about 9.9 million shared. Produced via immunoSEQ multiplex PCR; TCRdb's table is partial and in-frame only. V and J calls and clone size are those listed in that table; D and trimming were worked out from the DNA. The top ten clones hold 0.65% to 0.95% of a sample with approximately 160,000 clones, 76% of them seen once. Whole-study results and caveats: Within the data, a cluster of highly shared sequence variants was likely a sequencing artifact. Under in vitro conditions, three CMV-associated chains were confirmed as specific for CMV antigens.

Sequencing used PBMCs. J is TRBJ2-1 and V is TRBV7-2; 8 bases match TRBD2. The clonotype was recovered from a female donor in good health and CMV-seronegative. CDR3 loop: CASSLGSGGGNNEQFF. The CDR3 DNA follows: TGTGCCAGCAGCTTAGGCTCCGGCGGGGGGAACAATGAGCAGTTCTTC.